Listed below are T cell receptor beta chains from one sample, sequenced in a study of blood T cell repertoires in COVID-19. TCRdb's copy holds only in-frame clones and misses some; the assay was immunoSEQ multiplex PCR. The sample has roughly 300,000 clones; more than 75% are singletons. The sequenced material came from PBMCs or T cells enriched from blood (not recorded which). The receptor set was obtained from a man aged 25-45 years who had recovered from COVID-19. CDR3s leave out the opening cysteine and the closing phenylalanine or tryptophan.

TRBV10-2	TRBJ2-3	ASTRGADTQY
TRBV6-5	TRBJ1-4	ASSLRGMDNEKLF
TRBV19	TRBJ2-7	AASGTGESYVHEQY
TRBV7-2	TRBJ2-5	ASSLAGRGRGGAVETQY
TRBV24-1	TRBJ2-2	ASRDRGSGELF
TRBV5-5	TRBJ1-3	ASSPWTGGNTIY
TRBV4-1	TRBJ1-5	ASSPRAAGGNQPQH
TRBV2	TRBJ2-7	ASSVGAAKIFYEQY
TRBV5-4	TRBJ2-5	ASSLGTGPETQY
TRBV20-1	TRBJ2-7	SASLAGGYEQY
TRBV18	TRBJ1-6	ASSPGRVLSGSPLH
TRBV5-1	TRBJ2-3	ASSLANVENTDTQY
TRBV7-9	TRBJ2-7	ASSLVASSYEQY
TRBV7-9	TRBJ1-1	ASSGGQGPLNTEAF
TRBV23-1	TRBJ2-1	ASSQPPPGNEQF
TRBV5-6	TRBJ1-3	ASSPTGTRDRETGNTIY
TRBV6-5	TRBJ1-5	ASSSGTVAHQPQH
TRBV5-6	TRBJ2-5	ASSSPTSSQETQY
TRBV29-1	TRBJ1-5	SVGQGANQPQH
TRBV19	TRBJ2-3	ASSIPGGLSTDTQY
TRBV14	TRBJ1-1	ASSLPGLNTEAF
TRBV7-7	TRBJ2-7	ASSPPGLYEQY
TRBV19	TRBJ1-5	ASRNRDRGHDQPQH
TRBV6-6	TRBJ2-3	ASSHLGREPNTQY
TRBV15	TRBJ1-5	ATSRDLRADQPQH
TRBV5-1	TRBJ2-7	ASSLNSLYEQY
TRBV30	TRBJ1-4	AWTGGGEKLF
TRBV19	TRBJ1-1	ASRGGRNTEAF
TRBV5-1	TRBJ2-6	ASSTGQAGANVLT
TRBV27	TRBJ2-7	ASSSRTGFYEQY
TRBV19	TRBJ1-1	ASSNFNTEAF
TRBV5-1	TRBJ2-3	ASSLGLAGTSSTDTQY
TRBV7-2	TRBJ1-1	ASSLGGHYTEAF
TRBV2	TRBJ1-1	ASLIGYTEAF
TRBV12-5	TRBJ2-5	ASGLSPGGPETQY